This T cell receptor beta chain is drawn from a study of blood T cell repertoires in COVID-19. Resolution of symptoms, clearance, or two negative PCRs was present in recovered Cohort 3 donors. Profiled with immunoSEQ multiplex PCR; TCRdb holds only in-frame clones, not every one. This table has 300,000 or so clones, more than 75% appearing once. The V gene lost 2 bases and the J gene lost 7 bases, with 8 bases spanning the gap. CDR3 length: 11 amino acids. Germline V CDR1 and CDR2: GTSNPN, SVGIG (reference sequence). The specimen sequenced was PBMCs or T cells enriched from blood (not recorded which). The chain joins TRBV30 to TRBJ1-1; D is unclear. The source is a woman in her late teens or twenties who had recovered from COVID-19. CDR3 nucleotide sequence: TGTGCCTGGAGTAAACAGATTGAAGCTTTCTTT. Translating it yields CAWSKQIEAFF.